Here is one T cell receptor (beta chain) with its context. Methods used by the authors: Nucleated cell counts were estimated from reference gene primer amplification. Using immunoSEQ multiplex PCR, the repertoire was profiled, and TCRdb retains in-frame clones only, with some absent. Clone size and the V and J calls come from that table; the DNA yielded D and trimming. Altogether roughly 140,000 clones are present, about four fifths being singletons, with the ten largest covering more than 6.5%. These data originate in a study of blood T cell repertoires in COVID-19. The overall study: Both acute and convalescent COVID-19 samples were obtained from the United States, Italy and Spain. T cells, B-cell-depleted T cells, or PBMCs provided the cDNA or gDNA that served as material.

Germline V gene sequence: CDR1 KGHDR, CDR2 SFDVKD. CDR3 size: 16 residues. Trimming took 0 bases from V and 4 from J, leaving 12 bases between them. This clonotype was sampled from a human donor in a cohort sampled during active COVID-19. Sequences were obtained from peripheral blood. The J gene is TRBJ2-1, the V gene TRBV24-1, with D tentatively TRBD2 (5 bases). CDR3 sequence: CATSDLSPSGYNEQFF. For the CDR3, the DNA is TGTGCCACCAGTGATTTGAGCCCCTCGGGGTACAATGAGCAGTTCTTC.